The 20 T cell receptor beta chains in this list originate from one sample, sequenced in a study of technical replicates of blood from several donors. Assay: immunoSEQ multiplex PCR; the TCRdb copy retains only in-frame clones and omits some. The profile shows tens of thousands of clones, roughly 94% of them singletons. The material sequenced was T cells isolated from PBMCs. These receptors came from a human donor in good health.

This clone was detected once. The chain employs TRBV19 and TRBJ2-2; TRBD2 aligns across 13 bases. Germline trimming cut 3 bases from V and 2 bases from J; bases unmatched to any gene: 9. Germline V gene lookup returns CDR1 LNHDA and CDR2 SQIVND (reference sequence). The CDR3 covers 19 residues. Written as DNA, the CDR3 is TGTGCCAGTAGTATTCATGGGGGACTAGCGGGACTCAACACCGGGGAGCTGTTTTTT. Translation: CASSIHGGLAGLNTGELFF.

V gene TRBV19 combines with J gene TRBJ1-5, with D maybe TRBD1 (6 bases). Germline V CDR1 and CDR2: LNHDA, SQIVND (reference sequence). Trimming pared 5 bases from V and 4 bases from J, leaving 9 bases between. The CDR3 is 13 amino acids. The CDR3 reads CASSDTGNQPQHF. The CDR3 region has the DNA TGTGCCAGTAGTGACACAGGGAATCAGCCCCAGCATTTT. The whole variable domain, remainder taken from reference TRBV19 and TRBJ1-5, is DGGITQSPKYLFRKEGQNVTLSCEQNLNHDAMYWYRQDPGQGLRLIYYSQIVNDFQKGDIAEGYSVSREKKESFPLTVTSAQKNPTAFYLCASSDTGNQPQHFGDGTRLSIL.

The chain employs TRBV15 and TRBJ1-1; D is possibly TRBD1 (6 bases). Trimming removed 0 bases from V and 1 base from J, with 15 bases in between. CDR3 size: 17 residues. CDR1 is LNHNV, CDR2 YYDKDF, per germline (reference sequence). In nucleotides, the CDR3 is TGTGCCACCAGCAGAGACGGGACCGACAGGCGGAACACTGAAGCTTTCTTT. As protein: CATSRDGTDRRNTEAFF. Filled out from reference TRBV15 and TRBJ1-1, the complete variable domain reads DAMVIQNPRYQVTQFGKPVTLSCSQTLNHNVMYWYQQKSSQAPKLLFHYYDKDFNNEADTPDNFQSRRPNTSFCFLDIRSPGLGDTAMYLCATSRDGTDRRNTEAFFGQGTRLTVV.

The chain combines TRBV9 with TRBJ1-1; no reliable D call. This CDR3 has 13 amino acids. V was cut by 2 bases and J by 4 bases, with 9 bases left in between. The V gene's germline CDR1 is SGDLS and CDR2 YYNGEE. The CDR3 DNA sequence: TGTGCCAGCAGCGTCGGGGATGGCACTGAAGCTTTCTTT. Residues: CASSVGDGTEAFF.

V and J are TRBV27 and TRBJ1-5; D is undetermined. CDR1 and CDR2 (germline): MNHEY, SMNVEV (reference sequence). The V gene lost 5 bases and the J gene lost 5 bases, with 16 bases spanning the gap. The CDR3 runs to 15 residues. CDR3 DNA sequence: TGTGCCAGCAGTCCCCCACCGGTATTCCATCAGCCCCAGCATTTT. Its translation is CASSPPPVFHQPQHF.

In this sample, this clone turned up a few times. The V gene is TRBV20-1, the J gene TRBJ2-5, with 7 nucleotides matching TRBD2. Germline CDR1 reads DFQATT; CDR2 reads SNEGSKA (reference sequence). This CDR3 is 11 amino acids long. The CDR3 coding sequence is TGCAAGCTAGCGGAACAAGAGACCCAGTACTTC. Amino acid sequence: CKLAEQETQYF.

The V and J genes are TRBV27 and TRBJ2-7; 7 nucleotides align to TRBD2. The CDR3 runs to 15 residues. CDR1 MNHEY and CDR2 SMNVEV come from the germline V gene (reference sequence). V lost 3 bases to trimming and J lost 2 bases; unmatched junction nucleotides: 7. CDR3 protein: CASSLTTGLPYEQYF. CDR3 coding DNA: TGTGCCAGCAGTTTGACAACGGGACTACCCTACGAGCAGTACTTC.

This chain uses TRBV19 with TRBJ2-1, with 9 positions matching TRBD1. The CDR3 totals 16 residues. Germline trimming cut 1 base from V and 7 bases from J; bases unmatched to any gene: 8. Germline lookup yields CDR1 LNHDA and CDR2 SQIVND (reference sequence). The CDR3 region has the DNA TGTGCCAGTAGTATAGGACAGGGGGTAGTAAGTAATGAGCAGTTCTTC. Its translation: CASSIGQGVVSNEQFF.

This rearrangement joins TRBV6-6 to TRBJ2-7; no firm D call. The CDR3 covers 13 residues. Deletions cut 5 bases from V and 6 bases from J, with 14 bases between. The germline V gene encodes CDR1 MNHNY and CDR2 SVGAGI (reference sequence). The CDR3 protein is CASSAPQDPEQYF. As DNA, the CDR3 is TGTGCCAGCAGTGCCCCTCAGGATCCCGAGCAGTACTTC.

DNA for the CDR3: TGTGCCAGCTCACCACCGGAGGGCAGGTTATATGAAAAACTGTTTTTT. As protein: CASSPPEGRLYEKLFF. The chain recombines TRBV18 with TRBJ1-4; D is unclear. The CDR3 sequence is 16 residues long. CDR1 is KGHSH and CDR2 is LQKENI in the germline V gene. The ends were cut back, 0 bases at V and 6 bases at J, with 14 bases in the middle.

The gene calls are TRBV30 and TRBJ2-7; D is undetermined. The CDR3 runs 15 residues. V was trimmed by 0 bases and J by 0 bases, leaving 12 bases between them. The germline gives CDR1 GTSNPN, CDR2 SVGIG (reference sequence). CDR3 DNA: TGTGCCTGGAGTGTAACGACACGTAGCTCCTACGAGCAGTACTTC. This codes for CAWSVTTRSSYEQYF.

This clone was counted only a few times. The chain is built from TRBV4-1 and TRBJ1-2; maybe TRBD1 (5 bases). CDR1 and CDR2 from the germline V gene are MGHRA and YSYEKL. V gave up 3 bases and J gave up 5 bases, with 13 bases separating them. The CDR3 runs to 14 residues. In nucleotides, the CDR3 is TGCGCCAGCAGCCAGTCCGGGACTGTTTATGGCTACACCTTC. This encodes CASSQSGTVYGYTF.

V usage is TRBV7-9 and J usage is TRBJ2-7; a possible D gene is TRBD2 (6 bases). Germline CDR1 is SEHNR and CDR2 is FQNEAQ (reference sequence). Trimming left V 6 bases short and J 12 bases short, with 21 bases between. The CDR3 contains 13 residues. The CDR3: CASSLGTPSEGYF. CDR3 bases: TGTGCCAGCAGTCTCGGGACTCCTAGTGAGGGGTACTTC.

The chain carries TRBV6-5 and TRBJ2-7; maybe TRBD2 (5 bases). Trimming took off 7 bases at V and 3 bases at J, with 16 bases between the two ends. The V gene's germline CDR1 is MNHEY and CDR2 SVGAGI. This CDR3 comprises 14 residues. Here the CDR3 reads CASKLTEGSYEQYF. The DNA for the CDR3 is TGTGCCAGCAAACTCACCGAGGGAAGCTACGAGCAGTACTTC.

CDR3 residues: CASSPGLASSEQYF. CDR3 nucleotide sequence: TGTGCCTCCTCCCCGGGACTAGCATCGAGCGAGCAGTACTTC. The chain links TRBV6-5 to TRBJ2-7, with 9 bases that match TRBD2. The CDR3 has 14 residues. V lost 11 bases and J lost 6; bases outside the gene matches: 14. The germline V gene encodes CDR1 MNHEY and CDR2 SVGAGI.

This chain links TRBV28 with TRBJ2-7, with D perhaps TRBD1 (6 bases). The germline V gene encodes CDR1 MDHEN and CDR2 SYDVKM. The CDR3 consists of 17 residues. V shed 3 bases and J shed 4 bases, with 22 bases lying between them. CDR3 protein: CASSLDSETGSGYEQYF. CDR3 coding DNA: TGTGCCAGCAGTTTGGATTCCGAAACAGGGAGTGGTTACGAGCAGTACTTC.

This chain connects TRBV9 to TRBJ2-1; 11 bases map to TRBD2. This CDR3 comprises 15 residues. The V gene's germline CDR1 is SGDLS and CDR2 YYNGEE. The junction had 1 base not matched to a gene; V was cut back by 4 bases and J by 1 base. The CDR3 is CASSPSGGSYNEQFF. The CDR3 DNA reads TGTGCCAGCAGCCCTAGCGGGGGGTCCTACAATGAGCAGTTCTTC.

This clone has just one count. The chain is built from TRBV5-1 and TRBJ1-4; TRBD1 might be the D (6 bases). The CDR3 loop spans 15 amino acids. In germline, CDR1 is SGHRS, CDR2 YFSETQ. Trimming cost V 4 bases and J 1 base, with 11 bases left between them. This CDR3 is CASSAGAKTNEKLFF. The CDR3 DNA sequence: TGCGCCAGCAGCGCAGGGGCAAAAACTAATGAAAAACTGTTTTTT.

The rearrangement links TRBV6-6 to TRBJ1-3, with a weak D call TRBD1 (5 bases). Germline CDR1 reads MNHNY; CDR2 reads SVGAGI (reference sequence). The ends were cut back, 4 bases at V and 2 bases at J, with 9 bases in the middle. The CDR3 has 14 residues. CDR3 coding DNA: TGTGCCAGCAGTTCGGGGGGGGCTGGAAACACCATATATTTT. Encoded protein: CASSSGGAGNTIYF.

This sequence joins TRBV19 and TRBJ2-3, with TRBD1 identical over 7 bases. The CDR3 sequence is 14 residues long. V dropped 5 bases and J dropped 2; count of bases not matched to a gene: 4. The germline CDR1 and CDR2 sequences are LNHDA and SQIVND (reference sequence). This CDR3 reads CASSPQGTTDTQYF. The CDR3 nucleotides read TGTGCCAGTAGTCCACAGGGGACCACAGATACGCAGTATTTT.